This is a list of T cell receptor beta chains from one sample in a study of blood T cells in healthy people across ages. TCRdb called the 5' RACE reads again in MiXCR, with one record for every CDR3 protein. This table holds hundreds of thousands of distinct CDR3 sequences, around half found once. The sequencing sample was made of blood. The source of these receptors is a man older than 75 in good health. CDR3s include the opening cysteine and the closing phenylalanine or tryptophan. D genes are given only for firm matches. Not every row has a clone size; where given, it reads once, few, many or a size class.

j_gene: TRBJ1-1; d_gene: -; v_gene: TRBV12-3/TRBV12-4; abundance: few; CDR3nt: TGTGCCAGCAGTGGGGCAGCTGAAGCTTTCTTT; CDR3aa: CASSGAAEAFF
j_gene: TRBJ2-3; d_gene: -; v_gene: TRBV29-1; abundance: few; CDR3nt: TGCAGCGTTGAGATGAATGGGGCAGATACGCAGTATTTT; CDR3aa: CSVEMNGADTQYF
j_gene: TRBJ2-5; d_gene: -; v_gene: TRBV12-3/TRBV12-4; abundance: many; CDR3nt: TGTGCCAGCAGGATTGGCGGCCTGGTCCAGGAGACCCAGTACTTC; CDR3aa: CASRIGGLVQETQYF
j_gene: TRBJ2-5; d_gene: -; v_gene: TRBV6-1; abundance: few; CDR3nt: TGTGCCAGCAGTGAAACTTTCAATGAGCAGTACTTC; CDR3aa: CASSETFNEQYF
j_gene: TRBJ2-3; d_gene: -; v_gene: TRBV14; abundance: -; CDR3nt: TGTGCCAGCAGGCCTAGGAGGGGCACAGATACGCAGTATTTT; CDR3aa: CASRPRRGTDTQYF
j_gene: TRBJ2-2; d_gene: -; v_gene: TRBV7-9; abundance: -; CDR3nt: TGTGCCAGCAGCTTAAGGGGCCGGAGGAACACCGGGGAGCTGTTTTTT; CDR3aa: CASSLRGRRNTGELFF
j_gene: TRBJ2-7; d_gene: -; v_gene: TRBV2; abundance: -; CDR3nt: TGTGCCATCCAGGGAGGCGGCGAGCAGTACTTC; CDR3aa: CAIQGGGEQYF
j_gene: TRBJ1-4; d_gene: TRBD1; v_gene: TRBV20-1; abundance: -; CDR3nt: TGCAGTGGGGACAGGGCAACTAATGAAAAACTGTTTTTT; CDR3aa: CSGDRATNEKLFF
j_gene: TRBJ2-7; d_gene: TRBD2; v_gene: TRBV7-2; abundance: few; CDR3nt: TGTGCCAGCAGCCACGATGGCATTAGCGGGGTCTACGAGCAGTACTTC; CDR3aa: CASSHDGISGVYEQYF
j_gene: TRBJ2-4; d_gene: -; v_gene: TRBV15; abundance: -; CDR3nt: TGTGCCACCTCTCGAAGAGGACGGGGCGACCACATTCAGTACTTC; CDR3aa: CATSRRGRGDHIQYF
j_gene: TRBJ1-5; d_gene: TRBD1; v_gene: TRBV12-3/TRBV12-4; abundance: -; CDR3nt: TGTGCCAGCAGCTTGACAGGGGGCCAGGGGTCTCAGCCCCAGCATTTT; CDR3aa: CASSLTGGQGSQPQHF
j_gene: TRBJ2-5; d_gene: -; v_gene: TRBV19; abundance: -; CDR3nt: TGTGCCAGTAGTATGGGGCAGTTGGAGACCCAGTACTTC; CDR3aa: CASSMGQLETQYF
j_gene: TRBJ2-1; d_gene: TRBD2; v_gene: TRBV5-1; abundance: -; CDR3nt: TGCGCCAGCAGCCGAAGAGCGGGAGTCAGCGATGGGGTGAATGAGCAGTTCTTC; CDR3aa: CASSRRAGVSDGVNEQFF
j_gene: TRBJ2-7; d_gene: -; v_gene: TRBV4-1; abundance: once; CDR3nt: TGCGCCAGCAGCCAAGATCAAGCAGGGGGGTACTACGAGCAGTACTTC; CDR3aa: CASSQDQAGGYYEQYF
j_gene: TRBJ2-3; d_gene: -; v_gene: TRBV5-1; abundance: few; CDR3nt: TGCGCCAGCGCTTTCCGGGTTGACACAGATACGCAGTATTTT; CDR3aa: CASAFRVDTDTQYF
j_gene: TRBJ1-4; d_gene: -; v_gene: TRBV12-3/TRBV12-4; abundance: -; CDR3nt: TGTGCCAGCACCGGGAGAGGCACTAATGAAAAACTGTTTTTT; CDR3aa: CASTGRGTNEKLFF
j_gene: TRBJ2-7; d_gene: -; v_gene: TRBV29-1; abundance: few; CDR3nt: TGCAGCGTTCGGACAGAAGCAGCCTACGAGCAGTACTTC; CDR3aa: CSVRTEAAYEQYF